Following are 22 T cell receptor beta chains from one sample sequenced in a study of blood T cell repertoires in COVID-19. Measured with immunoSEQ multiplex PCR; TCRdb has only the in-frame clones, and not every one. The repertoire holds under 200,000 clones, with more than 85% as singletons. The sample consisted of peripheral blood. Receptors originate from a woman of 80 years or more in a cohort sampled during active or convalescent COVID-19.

Written as DNA, the CDR3 is TGTGCCAGCTCACCACCGGGACTAGCGAGCCCCCTCGAGCAGTTCTTC. Residues: CASSPPGLASPLEQFF. The chain joins TRBV18 to TRBJ2-1; 10 bases match TRBD2. This CDR3 comprises 16 residues. J gave up 10 bases and V 0 bases, and 9 bases lay outside the gene matches. The germline V gene encodes CDR1 KGHSH and CDR2 LQKENI.

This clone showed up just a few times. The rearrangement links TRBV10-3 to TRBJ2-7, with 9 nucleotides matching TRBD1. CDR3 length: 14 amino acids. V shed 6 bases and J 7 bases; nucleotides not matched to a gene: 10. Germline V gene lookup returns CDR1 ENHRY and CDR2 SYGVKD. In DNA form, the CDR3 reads TGTGCCATCAGCTTGGACAGGGGTTGGGAAGAGCAGTACTTC. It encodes CAISLDRGWEEQYF.

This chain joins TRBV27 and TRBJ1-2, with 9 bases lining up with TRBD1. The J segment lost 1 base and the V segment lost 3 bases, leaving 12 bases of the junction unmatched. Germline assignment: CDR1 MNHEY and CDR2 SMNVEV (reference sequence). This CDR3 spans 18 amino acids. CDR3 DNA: TGTGCCAGCAGTTTCCGTACGCCGGGACAGGGAGTTAACTATGGCTACACCTTC. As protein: CASSFRTPGQGVNYGYTF.

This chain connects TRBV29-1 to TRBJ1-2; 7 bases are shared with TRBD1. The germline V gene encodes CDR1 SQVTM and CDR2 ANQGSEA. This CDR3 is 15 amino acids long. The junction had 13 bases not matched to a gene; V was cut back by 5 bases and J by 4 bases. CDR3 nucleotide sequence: TGCAGCGTTTTATTGTCTTGGGGACAGCCCTATGGCTACACCTTC. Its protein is CSVLLSWGQPYGYTF. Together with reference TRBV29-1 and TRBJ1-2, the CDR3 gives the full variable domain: SAVISQKPSRDICQRGTSLTIQCQVDSQVTMMFWYRQQPGQSLTLIATANQGSEATYESGFVIDKFPISRPNLTFSTLTVSNMSPEDSSIYLCSVLLSWGQPYGYTFGSGTRLTVV.

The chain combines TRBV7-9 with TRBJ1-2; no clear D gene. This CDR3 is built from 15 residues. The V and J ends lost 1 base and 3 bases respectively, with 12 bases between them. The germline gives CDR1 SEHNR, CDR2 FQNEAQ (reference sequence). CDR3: CASSLETSFHYGYTF. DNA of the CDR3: TGTGCCAGCAGCTTAGAGACAAGTTTCCACTATGGCTACACCTTC.

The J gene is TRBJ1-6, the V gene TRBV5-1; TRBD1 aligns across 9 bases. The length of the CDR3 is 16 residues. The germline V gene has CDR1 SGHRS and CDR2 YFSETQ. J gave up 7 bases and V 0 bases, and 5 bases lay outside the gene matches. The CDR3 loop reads CASSLVAGQGNSPLHF. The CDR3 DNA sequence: TGCGCCAGCAGCTTGGTGGCTGGACAGGGGAATTCACCCCTCCACTTT.

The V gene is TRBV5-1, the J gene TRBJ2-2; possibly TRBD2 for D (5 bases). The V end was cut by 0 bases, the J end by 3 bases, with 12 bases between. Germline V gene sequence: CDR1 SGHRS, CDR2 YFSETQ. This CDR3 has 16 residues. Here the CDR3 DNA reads TGCGCCAGCAGCTTGGCTAGCACCACGGACACCGGGGAGCTGTTTTTT. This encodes CASSLASTTDTGELFF.

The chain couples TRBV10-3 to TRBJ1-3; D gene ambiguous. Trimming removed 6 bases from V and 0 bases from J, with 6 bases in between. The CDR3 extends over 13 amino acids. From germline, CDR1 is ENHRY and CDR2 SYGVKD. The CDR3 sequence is CAIRDSSGNTIYF. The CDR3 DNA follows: TGTGCCATCAGGGACTCCTCTGGAAACACCATATATTTT.

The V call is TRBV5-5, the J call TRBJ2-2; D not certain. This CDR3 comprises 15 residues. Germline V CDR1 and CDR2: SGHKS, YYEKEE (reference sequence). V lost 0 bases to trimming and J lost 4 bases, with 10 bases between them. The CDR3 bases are TGTGCCAGCAGCTTGGATCTGAGTAGCACCGGGGAGCTGTTTTTT. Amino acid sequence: CASSLDLSSTGELFF.

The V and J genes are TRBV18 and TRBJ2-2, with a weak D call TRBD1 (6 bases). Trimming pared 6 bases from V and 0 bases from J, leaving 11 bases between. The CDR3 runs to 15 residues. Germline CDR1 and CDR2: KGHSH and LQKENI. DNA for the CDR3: TGTGCCAGCTCCCCCGGGACACCGAACACCGGGGAGCTGTTTTTT. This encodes CASSPGTPNTGELFF.

CDR3 sequence reads: CASSYPDRAGTDTQYF. CDR3 DNA sequence: TGTGCCAGCAGTTACCCGGACAGGGCTGGCACAGATACGCAGTATTTT. The chain combines TRBV6-2 or TRBV6-3 with TRBJ2-3; TRBD1 matches 8 bases. Germline trimming cut 2 bases from V and 1 base from J; bases unmatched to any gene: 5. The CDR3 has 16 amino acids. Germline V gene lookup returns CDR1 MNHEY and CDR2 SVGEGT.

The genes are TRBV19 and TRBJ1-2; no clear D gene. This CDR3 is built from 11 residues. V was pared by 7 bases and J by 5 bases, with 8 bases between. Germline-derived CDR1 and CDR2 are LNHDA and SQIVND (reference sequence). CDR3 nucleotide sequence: TGTGCCAGTACTAGCCGTTATGGCTACACCTTC. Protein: CASTSRYGYTF.

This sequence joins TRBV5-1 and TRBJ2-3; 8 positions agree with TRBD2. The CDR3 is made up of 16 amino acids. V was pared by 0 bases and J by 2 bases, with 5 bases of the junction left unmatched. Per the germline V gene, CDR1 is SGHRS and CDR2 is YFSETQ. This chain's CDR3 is CASSLGPGLVTDTQYF. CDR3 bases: TGCGCCAGCAGCTTGGGGCCGGGACTAGTCACAGATACGCAGTATTTT.

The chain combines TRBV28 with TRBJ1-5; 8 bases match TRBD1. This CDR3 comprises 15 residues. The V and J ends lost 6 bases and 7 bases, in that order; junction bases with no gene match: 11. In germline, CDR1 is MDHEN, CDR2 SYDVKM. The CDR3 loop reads CASRHNRGYQQPQHF. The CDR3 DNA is TGTGCCAGCAGACACAACAGGGGGTATCAGCAGCCCCAGCATTTT.

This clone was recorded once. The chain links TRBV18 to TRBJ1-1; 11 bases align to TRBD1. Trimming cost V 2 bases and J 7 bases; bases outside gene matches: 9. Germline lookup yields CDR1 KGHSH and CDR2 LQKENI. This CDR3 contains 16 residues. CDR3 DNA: TGTGCCAGCTCACCAGCGGGGACAGGGGGTTTGAATGAAGCTTTCTTT. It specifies CASSPAGTGGLNEAFF.

In nucleotides, the CDR3 is TGCGCCAGCAGCGAGGCCGGGACAGGGGCCTTCAATGAGCAGTTCTTC. Translating gives CASSEAGTGAFNEQFF. This chain joins TRBV5-1 and TRBJ2-1; 10 bases line up with TRBD1. Germline assignment: CDR1 SGHRS and CDR2 YFSETQ. Trimming took 4 bases from V and 6 from J; bases not matched to a gene: 10. This CDR3 is built from 16 residues.

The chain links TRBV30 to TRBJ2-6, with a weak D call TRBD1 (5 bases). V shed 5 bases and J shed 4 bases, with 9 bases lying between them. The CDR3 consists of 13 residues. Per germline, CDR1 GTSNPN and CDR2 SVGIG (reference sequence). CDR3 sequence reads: CAWGHTGANVLTF. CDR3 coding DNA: TGTGCCTGGGGACATACAGGGGCCAACGTCCTGACTTTC.

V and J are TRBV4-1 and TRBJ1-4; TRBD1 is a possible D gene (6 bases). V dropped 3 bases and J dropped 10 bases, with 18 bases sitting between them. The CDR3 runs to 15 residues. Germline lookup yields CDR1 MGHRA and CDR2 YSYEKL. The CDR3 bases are TGCGCCAGCAGCCATTCGGACAGTTCGTCAACAAAACTGTTTTTT. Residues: CASSHSDSSSTKLFF.

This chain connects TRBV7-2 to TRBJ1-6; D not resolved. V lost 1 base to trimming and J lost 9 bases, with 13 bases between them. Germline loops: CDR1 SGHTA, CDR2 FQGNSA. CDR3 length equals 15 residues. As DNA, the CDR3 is TGTGCCAGCAGCTTAGTAGCCGGCCAAGGTTCACCCCTCCACTTT. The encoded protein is CASSLVAGQGSPLHF.

In DNA form, the CDR3 reads TGTGCCAGCAGCCAAGTCCAGGGCGTGAGCACCGGGGAGCTGTTTTTT. Its translation is CASSQVQGVSTGELFF. V usage is TRBV3-1 (or the pseudogene TRBV3-2) and J usage is TRBJ2-2; D may be TRBD1 (5 bases). CDR1 LGHDT and CDR2 YNNKEL come from the germline V gene (reference sequence). Trimming shortened V by 1 base and J by 4 bases, and 13 bases separated the two germline ends. The CDR3 runs to 16 residues.

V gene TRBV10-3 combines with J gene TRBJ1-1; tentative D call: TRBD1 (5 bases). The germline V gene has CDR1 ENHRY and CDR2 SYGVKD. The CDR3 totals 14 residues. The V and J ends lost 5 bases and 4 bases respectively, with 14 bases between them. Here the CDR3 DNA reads TGTGCCATCAGTACAAAGGGGCCGGTCACTGAAGCTTTCTTT. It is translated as CAISTKGPVTEAFF.

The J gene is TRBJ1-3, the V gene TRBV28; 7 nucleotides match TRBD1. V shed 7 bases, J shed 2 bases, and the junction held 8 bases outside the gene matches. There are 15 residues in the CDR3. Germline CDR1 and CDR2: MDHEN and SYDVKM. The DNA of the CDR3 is TGTGCCAGCACCTTGGGGCAGGGGGCTGGAAACACCATATATTTT. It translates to CASTLGQGAGNTIYF.